Shown below are 11 T cell receptor beta chains from a single sample sequenced in a study of T cells in Graves' hyperthyroidism and ophthalmopathy. Amplification of TCR beta CDR3 regions used RNA as the template. TCR CDR3 regions were first amplified by RT-PCR with HTBI primers. From the multiplex PCR reads, TCRdb called clonotypes with MiXCR, one entry per CDR3 protein. The repertoire holds 75,000 to 100,000 distinct CDR3 sequences, with about 40% as singletons. The sample consisted of peripheral blood or thyroid tissue (not recorded which). The receptors originated from a woman aged 25 to 39 with Graves' hyperthyroidism.

This clonotype was detected ten times or more. The gene calls are TRBV4-1 and TRBJ1-3, with 7 bases lining up with TRBD1. Germline V CDR1 and CDR2: MGHRA, YSYEKL. The CDR3 loop spans 15 amino acids. The V and J ends lost 1 base and 0 bases, in that order; junction bases with no gene match: 0. DNA of the CDR3: TGCGCCAGCAGCCAAGGACAGGGCTCTGGAAACACCATATATTTT. Its translation: CASSQGQGSGNTIYF.

This clonotype showed up many times. V gene TRBV7-6 combines with J gene TRBJ2-3; 9 bases line up with TRBD2. Per the germline V gene, CDR1 is SGHVS and CDR2 is FNYEAQ. J was trimmed by 4 bases and V by 4 bases; bases with no gene match: 3. CDR3 size: 14 residues. The CDR3 DNA reads as TGTGCCAGCAGCTCCCGACTAGCGGCAGATACGCAGTATTTT. This encodes CASSSRLAADTQYF.

Ten or more counts support this clonotype. V is TRBV7-2 and J is TRBJ1-2; 10 nucleotides line up with TRBD1. The germline gives CDR1 SGHTA, CDR2 FQGNSA. The CDR3 runs 14 residues. J was trimmed by 4 bases and V by 8 bases; bases with no gene match: 7. The CDR3 loop is CASRGTGAFYGYTF. The CDR3 DNA follows: TGTGCCAGCCGTGGGACAGGGGCCTTCTATGGCTACACCTTC.

Ten or more counts support this clonotype. The rearrangement uses TRBV11-2 and TRBJ1-4, with 9 bases that match TRBD1. The CDR3 loop spans 16 amino acids. Germline lookup yields CDR1 SGHAT and CDR2 FQNNGV. With V trimmed by 5 bases and J by 7 bases, 11 bases remained unmatched. The CDR3 DNA is TGTGCCAGCAGCCCTGGGATGATGGGACAGGGTGAAAAACTGTTTTTT. Translating it yields CASSPGMMGQGEKLFF.

This clonotype appeared many times. The chain employs TRBV20-1 and TRBJ2-7, with D possibly TRBD1 on 6 matching bases. This CDR3 has 13 residues. The V gene lost 4 bases and the J gene lost 4 bases, with 14 bases spanning the gap. Per germline, CDR1 DFQATT and CDR2 SNEGSKA (reference sequence). As DNA, the CDR3 is TGCAGTGCTAAGAACAGGGTTCAGTACGAGCAGTACTTC. This gives the protein CSAKNRVQYEQYF.

This clonotype came up many times. V gene TRBV12-3 or TRBV12-4 combines with J gene TRBJ1-4, with a possible D match to TRBD1 (6 bases). There are 15 residues in the CDR3. Trimming took off 3 bases at V and 0 bases at J, with 8 bases between the two ends. Here the CDR3 DNA reads TGTGCCAGCAGTTTTTGGACAGCAACTAATGAAAAACTGTTTTTT. This gives the protein CASSFWTATNEKLFF.

At least ten counts were recorded for this clonotype. The chain employs TRBV28 and TRBJ1-2; 11 nucleotides match TRBD1. The CDR3 has 12 amino acids. With 9 bases clipped from V and 4 bases from J, the junction kept 1 base outside the gene matches. The germline V gene has CDR1 MDHEN and CDR2 SYDVKM. CDR3 coding DNA: TGTGCCAGTGGGACAGGGGGCTATGGCTACACCTTC. Its protein is CASGTGGYGYTF.

This clonotype showed up just a few times. For the CDR3, the DNA is TGTGCCAGCAGTTCTGGGTTTGACAGGGCCCTCAATCAGCCCCAGCATTTT. It is translated as CASSSGFDRALNQPQHF. The V call is TRBV28, the J call TRBJ1-5, with TRBD1 identical over 7 bases. The CDR3 length is 17 residues. The V gene end was trimmed by 4 bases and the J gene end by 3 bases; junction bases not matched to a gene: 12. Germline CDR1 reads MDHEN; CDR2 reads SYDVKM.

This clonotype was detected once. The J gene is TRBJ2-5, the V gene TRBV7-9; 13 bases map to TRBD2. Germline-derived CDR1 and CDR2 are SEHNR and FQNEAQ (reference sequence). V was pared by 4 bases and J by 4 bases, with 6 bases of the junction left unmatched. The CDR3 is made up of 16 amino acids. This CDR3 is CASSWTSGSGGETQYF. The CDR3 bases are TGTGCCAGCAGCTGGACTAGCGGGAGTGGGGGAGAGACCCAGTACTTC.

In its sample, this clonotype was seen many times. The chain carries TRBV10-2 and TRBJ1-4; D is ambiguous. The CDR3 sequence is 13 residues long. Germline V lookup: CDR1 WSHSY, CDR2 SAAADI. V shed 4 bases and J shed 8 bases, with 11 bases lying between them. The CDR3 spells CASSGPDEEKLFF. The CDR3 DNA sequence: TGCGCCAGCAGTGGGCCCGACGAGGAAAAACTGTTTTTT.

The genes are TRBV7-9 and TRBJ2-7; the match to TRBD1 covers 7 bases. J was trimmed by 7 bases and V by 5 bases; bases with no gene match: 11. This CDR3 region has 14 residues. The germline V gene encodes CDR1 SEHNR and CDR2 FQNEAQ (reference sequence). The CDR3 is CASSPRGNTGEQYF. CDR3 DNA: TGTGCCAGCAGCCCCAGGGGGAACACCGGGGAGCAGTACTTC.